This T cell receptor (beta chain) was profiled in a study of T-cell memory formation after mild COVID-19. TCRdb reprocessed the 5' RACE reads via MiXCR and lists one record per CDR3 protein. The table has 140,000 or so distinct CDR3 sequences, 13% to 15% seen once. This clonotype was picked up a small number of times. The sequence derives from an adult woman who had mild COVID-19 (a few samples of this study predate the infection). Cell type and time point are not known. Sample: PBMCs or a T cell subset sorted from them (not recorded which).

The CDR3 coding sequence is TGTGCCAGCAGCTTCGGGCCGACGGAGCAGTACTTC. This translates into CASSFGPTEQYF. The chain employs TRBV7-9 and TRBJ2-7; D not certain. This CDR3 contains 12 residues. Trimming shortened V by 3 bases and J by 7 bases, and 10 bases separated the two germline ends. CDR1 and CDR2 from the germline V gene are SEHNR and FQNEAQ (reference sequence).